These 31 T cell receptor beta chains were sequenced from one sample in a study of OX40 agonist ivuxolimab in advanced cancers. The method was immunoSEQ multiplex PCR; TCRdb's version includes in-frame clones alone and lacks a portion of them. The sample has approximately 94,000 clones, roughly 80% seen once; the top ten hold 0.95% to 1.2%. The sample was CD4+ or CD8+ T cells sorted from blood, taken in a trial of the OX40 agonist ivuxolimab. All receptors derive from an adult with an advanced solid tumor such as melanoma, head and neck, liver or kidney cancer.

The chain couples TRBV25-1 to TRBJ1-3; D is undetermined. CDR1 and CDR2 from the germline V gene are MGHDK and SYGVNS. Trimming took off 5 bases at V and 0 bases at J, with 5 bases between the two ends. This CDR3 is 13 amino acids long. CDR3 in DNA: TGTGCCAGCAGTTCATTCTCTGGAAACACCATATATTTT. This gives the protein CASSSFSGNTIYF. The whole variable domain, filled in from reference TRBV25-1 and TRBJ1-3, reads EADIYQTPRYLVIGTGKKITLECSQTMGHDKMYWYQQDPGMELHLIHYSYGVNSTEKGDLSSESTVSRIRTEHFPLTLESARPSHTSQYLCASSSFSGNTIYFGEGSWLTVV.

The rearrangement links TRBV6-1 to TRBJ1-1; 10 bases agree with TRBD1. CDR1 is MNHNS, CDR2 SASEGT, per germline. Germline trimming cut 5 bases from V and 2 bases from J; bases unmatched to any gene: 2. The CDR3 has 14 residues. CDR3 coding DNA: TGTGCCAGCAGTCGGACAGGGGGAAACACTGAAGCTTTCTTT. It specifies CASSRTGGNTEAFF.

V is TRBV29-1 and J is TRBJ1-4; D is unclear. This CDR3 is built from 12 residues. Germline assignment: CDR1 SQVTM and CDR2 ANQGSEA. Trimming stripped 3 bases from V and 6 bases from J, with 8 bases between. CDR3 protein: CSVDSGYEKLFF. CDR3 coding DNA: TGCAGCGTTGATTCCGGTTATGAAAAACTGTTTTTT.

This clone occurred once. The chain links TRBV11-3 to TRBJ2-3; the D gene is possibly TRBD2 (7 bases). The CDR3 spans 16 residues. Germline V gene sequence: CDR1 SGHNT, CDR2 YENEEA. V shed 1 base and J shed 2 bases, with 13 bases lying between them. CDR3 residues: CASSLGGGANTDTQYF. The DNA of the CDR3 is TGTGCCAGCAGCTTAGGTGGGGGGGCGAACACAGATACGCAGTATTTT.

The chain combines TRBV30 with TRBJ1-2; D perhaps matches TRBD1 (6 bases). V was shortened by 0 bases and J by 4 bases, with 15 bases between the two germline ends. Germline V gene data show CDR1 as GTSNPN and CDR2 as SVGIG (reference sequence). This CDR3 is 15 amino acids long. The CDR3 nucleotides are TGTGCCTGGAGTGTTTTATCAAGGGGGGTCTATGGCTACACCTTC. This gives the protein CAWSVLSRGVYGYTF.

This clone was detected once. The rearrangement joins TRBV6-5 to TRBJ2-3; 12 nucleotides agree with TRBD1. This CDR3 spans 16 amino acids. In germline, CDR1 is MNHEY, CDR2 SVGAGI. J gave up 4 bases and V 2 bases, and 4 bases lay outside the gene matches. CDR3 residues: CASSYAGTGGPDTQYF. As DNA, the CDR3 is TGTGCCAGCAGTTACGCCGGGACAGGGGGCCCAGATACGCAGTATTTT.

The genes are TRBV19 and TRBJ2-1; 7 bases fit TRBD2. V dropped 3 bases and J dropped 6; count of bases not matched to a gene: 5. Germline CDR1 is LNHDA and CDR2 is SQIVND (reference sequence). The CDR3 covers 14 residues. The CDR3: CASSIETSSNEQFF. The CDR3 DNA reads as TGTGCCAGTAGTATCGAGACTAGCTCCAATGAGCAGTTCTTC.

The chain carries TRBV4-3 and TRBJ2-1, with 10 positions matching TRBD2. The CDR3 consists of 15 residues. The germline gives CDR1 LGHNA, CDR2 YSLEER. V lost 1 base, J lost 10 bases, and 7 bases stayed unmatched. The CDR3 reads CASSQGTSGLEEQFF. For the CDR3, the DNA is TGCGCCAGCAGCCAAGGGACTAGCGGCTTAGAAGAGCAGTTCTTC.

This clone was observed once. DNA of the CDR3: TGTGCCAGCAGTCGGGGGGCCCAAGAGACCCAGTACTTC. This sequence encodes CASSRGAQETQYF. The J gene is TRBJ2-5, the V gene TRBV2, with a tentative D call TRBD2 (7 bases). Germline V gene data show CDR1 as SNHLY and CDR2 as FYNNEI. CDR3 length: 13 amino acids. V lost 5 bases and J lost 1, with 8 bases in between.

V is TRBV28 and J is TRBJ1-5, with D unclear. The CDR3 totals 12 residues. Trimming left V 8 bases short and J 6 bases short, with 11 bases between. The germline gives CDR1 MDHEN, CDR2 SYDVKM. CDR3 loop: CASEAVGQPQHF. CDR3 nucleotide sequence: TGTGCCAGCGAAGCGGTAGGTCAGCCCCAGCATTTT.

The chain has TRBV7-3 and TRBJ2-5, with 14 bases identical to TRBD2. Germline CDR1 and CDR2: SGHTA and FQGTGA. The CDR3 contains 15 residues. Losses at the gene ends were 4 bases for V and 3 bases for J; bases not matched to a gene: 1. The CDR3 DNA sequence: TGTGCCAGCAGCTCGACTAGCGGGGGGGAAGAGACCCAGTACTTC. Protein: CASSSTSGGEETQYF.

This rearrangement joins TRBV29-1 to TRBJ1-5, with D perhaps matching TRBD1 (5 bases). The CDR3 is made up of 13 amino acids. Trimming removed 2 bases from V and 7 bases from J, with 12 bases in between. Germline V gives CDR1 SQVTM, CDR2 ANQGSEA. In DNA form, the CDR3 reads TGCAGCGTTGAATTGGGGGTAGGGCAGCCCCAGCATTTT. Translating gives CSVELGVGQPQHF.

The chain uses TRBV7-9 and TRBJ1-1; possibly TRBD1 for D (5 bases). Trimming left V 8 bases short and J 5 bases short, with 15 bases between. The CDR3 totals 13 residues. CDR1 is SEHNR, CDR2 FQNEAQ, per germline (reference sequence). The CDR3 bases are TGTGCCAGCCACAGGTCTGGGGAGACTGAAGCTTTCTTT. As protein: CASHRSGETEAFF.

The CDR3 region is CASRTDVGLNYGYTF. The CDR3 coding sequence is TGCGCCAGCAGGACGGACGTAGGGCTTAACTATGGCTACACCTTC. This rearrangement joins TRBV5-1 to TRBJ1-2; D is ambiguous. V was clipped by 5 bases and J by 1 base, with 15 bases between them. The CDR3 consists of 15 residues. From germline, CDR1 is SGHRS and CDR2 YFSETQ.

Here the CDR3 DNA reads TGTGCTAGTGGCCAGGGACTAAATCTCCCCGAGCAGTTCTTC. Protein sequence: CASGQGLNLPEQFF. This chain links TRBV12-5 with TRBJ2-1; 7 nucleotides match TRBD2. The germline V gene encodes CDR1 LGHNT and CDR2 FRNRAP. J was trimmed by 10 bases and V by 6 bases; bases with no gene match: 12. The length of the CDR3 is 14 residues.

This clone was seen a few times. The rearrangement joins TRBV6-6 to TRBJ2-5; D not resolved. The CDR3 has 11 amino acids. The germline gives CDR1 MNHNY, CDR2 SVGAGI (reference sequence). V shed 5 bases and J shed 0 bases, with 1 base lying between them. CDR3 amino acids: CASSHQETQYF. The CDR3 DNA is TGTGCCAGCAGTCACCAAGAGACCCAGTACTTC.

J is TRBJ1-2 and V is TRBV28, with a weak D call TRBD1 (5 bases). The CDR3 runs to 14 residues. In germline, CDR1 is MDHEN, CDR2 SYDVKM. Trimming left V 4 bases short and J 8 bases short, with 17 bases between. CDR3 DNA sequence: TGTGCCAGCAGTTCCCCTCATGGGGGGGGAGGCTACACCTTC. Protein sequence: CASSSPHGGGGYTF.

This chain uses TRBV30 with TRBJ2-3; D is tentatively TRBD1 or TRBD2 (5 bases each). The CDR3 runs to 14 residues. V was shortened by 5 bases and J by 0 bases, with 12 bases between the two germline ends. Germline V gene data show CDR1 as GTSNPN and CDR2 as SVGIG (reference sequence). The CDR3 protein is CAWGTGISTDTQYF. In DNA form, the CDR3 reads TGTGCCTGGGGGACGGGGATTAGCACAGATACGCAGTATTTT.

This chain joins TRBV7-2 and TRBJ1-3; D possibly corresponds to TRBD1 (5 bases). Trimming left V 1 base short and J 7 bases short, with 11 bases between. The V gene's germline CDR1 is SGHTA and CDR2 FQGNSA. The CDR3 length is 14 residues. CDR3 DNA: TGTGCCAGCAGCTTAGAGGGACTCGGCAACACCATATATTTT. It yields the protein CASSLEGLGNTIYF.

For the CDR3, the DNA is TGTGCCAGCAGCTTGGCGAGGGGACTAGAGGGCACCGGGGAGCTGTTTTTT. It encodes CASSLARGLEGTGELFF. The chain joins TRBV5-6 to TRBJ2-2, with 8 bases identical to TRBD2. The CDR3 has 17 amino acids. V shed 0 bases and J 4 bases; nucleotides not matched to a gene: 8. The germline gives CDR1 SGHDT, CDR2 YYEEEE.

The chain recombines TRBV7-2 with TRBJ2-2, with 8 positions matching TRBD2. The V gene end was trimmed by 5 bases and the J gene end by 3 bases; junction bases not matched to a gene: 14. The CDR3 is 18 residues long. CDR1 and CDR2 (germline): SGHTA, FQGNSA. Here the CDR3 DNA reads TGTGCCAGCAGCGAAAGAGCTGCCCTAGCGGGCGACACCGGGGAGCTGTTTTTT. Protein: CASSERAALAGDTGELFF.

The chain couples TRBV12-5 to TRBJ1-2; the D gene is possibly TRBD1 (6 bases). V was shortened by 5 bases and J by 4 bases, with 8 bases between the two germline ends. The length of the CDR3 is 12 residues. Looked up from germline, CDR1 is LGHNT and CDR2 is FRNRAP. The CDR3 spells CASGQGFYGYTF. CDR3 in DNA: TGTGCTAGTGGTCAGGGGTTCTATGGCTACACCTTC.

The rearrangement joins TRBV19 to TRBJ1-5, with TRBD1 matching over 8 bases. With V trimmed by 4 bases and J by 7 bases, 6 bases remained unmatched. Germline CDR1 LNHDA, CDR2 SQIVND (reference sequence). The CDR3 extends over 14 amino acids. The CDR3 bases are TGTGCCAGTAGTACCACAGGGGGTGGCCAGCCCCAGCATTTT. Amino acids: CASSTTGGGQPQHF.

The sample holds a few counts of this clone. The V gene is TRBV7-2, the J gene TRBJ2-4; weak D call: TRBD2 (5 bases). The V gene lost 5 bases and the J gene lost 3 bases, with 11 bases spanning the gap. The CDR3 runs to 14 residues. CDR1 SGHTA and CDR2 FQGNSA come from the germline V gene. The DNA for the CDR3 is TGTGCCAGCAGCCCCCAGGCGGGCAAAAACATTCAGTACTTC. Its translation is CASSPQAGKNIQYF.

This clone was counted a few times. The CDR3 DNA is TGTGCCAGCAACCGTGGACAGGGAGTAGAGACCCAGTACTTC. Its protein is CASNRGQGVETQYF. The rearrangement links TRBV11-1 to TRBJ2-5, with TRBD1 identical over 8 bases. The CDR3 is 14 amino acids. Unmatched junction bases numbered 8, after V lost 7 bases and J lost 4 bases. Germline V lookup: CDR1 SGHAT, CDR2 FQDESV (reference sequence).

This clone was counted a single time. The chain uses TRBV7-9 and TRBJ1-2; unclear D gene. Trimming pared 3 bases from V and 7 bases from J, leaving 12 bases between. The CDR3 contains 13 residues. In germline, CDR1 is SEHNR, CDR2 FQNEAQ (reference sequence). The CDR3: CASSFSKAVGYTF. The DNA of the CDR3 is TGTGCCAGCAGCTTTTCTAAAGCCGTTGGCTACACCTTC.

This chain connects TRBV2 to TRBJ2-5; TRBD2 matches 7 bases. There are 14 residues in the CDR3. Per the germline V gene, CDR1 is SNHLY and CDR2 is FYNNEI. V shed 8 bases, J shed 2 bases, and the junction held 8 bases outside the gene matches. In nucleotides, the CDR3 is TGTGCCAGCTGGGGGAGGGCAGGGCAAGAGACCCAGTACTTC. Its translation: CASWGRAGQETQYF.

The chain joins TRBV27 to TRBJ2-2, with TRBD1 matching over 7 bases. There are 15 residues in the CDR3. Germline CDR1 and CDR2: MNHEY and SMNVEV (reference sequence). V lost 3 bases, J lost 5 bases, and 6 bases stayed unmatched. For the CDR3, the DNA is TGTGCCAGCAGTTTTAGGGACAGAAGGACCGGGGAGCTGTTTTTT. Residues: CASSFRDRRTGELFF.

The chain joins TRBV5-4 to TRBJ2-5; 13 bases line up with TRBD2. Germline-derived CDR1 and CDR2 are SGHNT and YYREEE (reference sequence). The CDR3 loop spans 16 amino acids. After removal of 5 bases from V and 5 bases from J, the junction contained 9 bases not matched to a gene. In DNA, the CDR3 is TGTGCCAGCAGTTCGGGACTAGCGGGGCCCCGGGAGACCCAGTACTTC. It translates to CASSSGLAGPRETQYF.

J is TRBJ1-1 and V is TRBV25-1; the D gene is possibly TRBD1 (6 bases). V lost 6 bases, J lost 5 bases, and 10 bases lay in between. This CDR3 is 12 amino acids long. Germline lookup yields CDR1 MGHDK and CDR2 SYGVNS. This CDR3 is CASRNRVTEAFF. CDR3 DNA: TGTGCCAGCAGGAACAGGGTTACTGAAGCTTTCTTT.

In the case of this clone: This CDR3 is also generated by other DNA sequences in the sample. The rearrangement joins TRBV18 to TRBJ2-5, with a tentative D call TRBD1 (6 bases). Trimming cost V 3 bases and J 3 bases, with 14 bases left between them. The germline CDR1 and CDR2 sequences are KGHSH and LQKENI. The CDR3 has 15 residues. The CDR3 protein is CASSPGLAGEETQYF. The CDR3 DNA is TGTGCCAGCTCACCCGGGCTGGCAGGGGAAGAGACCCAGTACTTC.